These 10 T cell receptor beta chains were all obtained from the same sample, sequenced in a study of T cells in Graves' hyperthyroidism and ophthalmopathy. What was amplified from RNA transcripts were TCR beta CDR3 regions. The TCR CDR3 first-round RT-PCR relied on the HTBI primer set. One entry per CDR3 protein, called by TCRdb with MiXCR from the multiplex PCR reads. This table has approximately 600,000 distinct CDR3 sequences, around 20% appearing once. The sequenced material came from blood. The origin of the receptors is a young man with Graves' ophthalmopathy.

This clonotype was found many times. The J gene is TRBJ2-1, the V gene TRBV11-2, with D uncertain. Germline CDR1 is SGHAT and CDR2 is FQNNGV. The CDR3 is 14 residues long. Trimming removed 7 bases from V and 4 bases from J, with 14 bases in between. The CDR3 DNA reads TGTGCCAGCACGCCCAGGAAGGCTTACAATGAGCAGTTCTTC. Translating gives CASTPRKAYNEQFF.

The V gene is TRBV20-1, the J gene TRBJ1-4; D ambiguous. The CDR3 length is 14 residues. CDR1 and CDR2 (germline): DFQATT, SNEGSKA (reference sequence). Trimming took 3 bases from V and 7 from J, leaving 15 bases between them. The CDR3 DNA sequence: TGCAGTGCTAGGCGTGGCCAGGCGGGTGAAAAACTGTTTTTT. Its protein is CSARRGQAGEKLFF.

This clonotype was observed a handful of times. CDR3 amino acids: CASSETSGRVQYF. In DNA form, the CDR3 reads TGTGCCAGCAGTGAGACTAGCGGGAGAGTGCAGTACTTC. The chain links TRBV7-2 to TRBJ2-7, with 12 bases that match TRBD2. The J segment lost 9 bases and the V segment lost 6 bases, leaving 6 bases of the junction unmatched. Looked up from germline, CDR1 is SGHTA and CDR2 is FQGNSA. There are 13 residues in the CDR3.

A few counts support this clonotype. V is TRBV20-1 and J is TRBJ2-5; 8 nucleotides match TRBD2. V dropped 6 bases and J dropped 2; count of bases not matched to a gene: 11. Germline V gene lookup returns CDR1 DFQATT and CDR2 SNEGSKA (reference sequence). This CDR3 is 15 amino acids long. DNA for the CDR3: TGCAGTGCCCCCCAAAGCGGGAGCGTGCAAGAGACCCAGTACTTC. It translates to CSAPQSGSVQETQYF.

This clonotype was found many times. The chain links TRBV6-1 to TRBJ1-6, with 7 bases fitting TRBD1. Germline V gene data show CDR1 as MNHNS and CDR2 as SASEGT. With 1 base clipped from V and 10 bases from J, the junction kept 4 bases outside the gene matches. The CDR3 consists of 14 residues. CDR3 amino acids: CASSEEGAGSPLHF. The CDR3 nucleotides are TGTGCCAGCAGTGAAGAGGGGGCAGGGTCACCCCTCCACTTT.

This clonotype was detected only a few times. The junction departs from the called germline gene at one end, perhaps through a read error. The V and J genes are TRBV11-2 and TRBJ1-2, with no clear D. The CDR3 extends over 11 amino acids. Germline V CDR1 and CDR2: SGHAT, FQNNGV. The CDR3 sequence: CASSLDRTISF. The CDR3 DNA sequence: TGTGCCAGCAGCTTAGATCGAACGATCTCCTTC.

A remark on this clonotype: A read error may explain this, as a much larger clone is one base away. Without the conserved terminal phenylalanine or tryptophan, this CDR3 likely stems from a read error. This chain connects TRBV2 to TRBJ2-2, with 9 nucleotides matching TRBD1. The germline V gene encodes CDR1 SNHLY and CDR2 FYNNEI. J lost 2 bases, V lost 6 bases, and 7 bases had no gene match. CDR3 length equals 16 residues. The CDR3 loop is CASSAHRGQNTGELFV. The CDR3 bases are TGTGCCAGCAGCGCCCACAGGGGGCAAAACACCGGGGAGCTGTTTGTT.

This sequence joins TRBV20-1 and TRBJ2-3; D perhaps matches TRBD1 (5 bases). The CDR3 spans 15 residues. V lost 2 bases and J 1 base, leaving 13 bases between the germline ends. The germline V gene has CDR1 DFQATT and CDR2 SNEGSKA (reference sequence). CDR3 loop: CSARSKRRGTDTQYF. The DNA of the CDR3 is TGCAGTGCTAGATCCAAACGCAGGGGCACAGATACGCAGTATTTT.

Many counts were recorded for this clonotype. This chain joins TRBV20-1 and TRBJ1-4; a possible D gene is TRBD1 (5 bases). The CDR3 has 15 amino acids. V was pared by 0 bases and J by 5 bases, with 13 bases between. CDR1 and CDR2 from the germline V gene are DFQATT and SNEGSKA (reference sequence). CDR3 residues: CSARDLRGHNEKLFF. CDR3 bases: TGCAGTGCTAGAGATTTACGCGGACACAATGAAAAACTGTTTTTT.

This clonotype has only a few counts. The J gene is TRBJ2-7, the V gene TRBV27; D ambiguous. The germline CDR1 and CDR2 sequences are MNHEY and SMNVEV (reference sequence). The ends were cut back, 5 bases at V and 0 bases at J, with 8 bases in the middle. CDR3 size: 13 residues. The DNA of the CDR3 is TGTGCCAGCAGTCTCAGTATCTCCTACGAGCAGTACTTC. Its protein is CASSLSISYEQYF.